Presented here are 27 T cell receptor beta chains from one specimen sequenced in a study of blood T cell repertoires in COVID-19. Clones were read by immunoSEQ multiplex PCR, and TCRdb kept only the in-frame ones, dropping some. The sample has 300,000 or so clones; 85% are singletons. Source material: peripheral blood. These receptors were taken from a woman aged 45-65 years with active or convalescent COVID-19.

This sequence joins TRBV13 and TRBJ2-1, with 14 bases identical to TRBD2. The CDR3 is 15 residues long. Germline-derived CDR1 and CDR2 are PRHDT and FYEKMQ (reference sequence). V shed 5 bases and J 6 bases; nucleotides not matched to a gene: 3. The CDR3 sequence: CASSPGTSGSNEQFF. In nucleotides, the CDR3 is TGTGCCAGCAGCCCCGGGACTAGCGGGAGCAATGAGCAGTTCTTC.

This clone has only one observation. The CDR3 spells CASRGRGGYTF. CDR3 DNA: TGTGCCAGTAGAGGGCGAGGGGGCTACACCTTC. The chain links TRBV19 to TRBJ1-2; D is unresolved. Germline V lookup: CDR1 LNHDA, CDR2 SQIVND (reference sequence). The CDR3 is 11 residues long. Trimming cost V 6 bases and J 8 bases, with 10 bases left between them. The full variable domain, in which reference TRBV19 and TRBJ1-2 provide the parts outside the CDR3, is DGGITQSPKYLFRKEGQNVTLSCEQNLNHDAMYWYRQDPGQGLRLIYYSQIVNDFQKGDIAEGYSVSREKKESFPLTVTSAQKNPTAFYLCASRGRGGYTFGSGTRLTVV.

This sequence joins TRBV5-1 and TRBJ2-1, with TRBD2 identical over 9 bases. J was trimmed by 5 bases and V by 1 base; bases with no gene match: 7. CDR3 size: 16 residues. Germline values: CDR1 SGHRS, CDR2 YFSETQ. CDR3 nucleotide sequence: TGCGCCAGCAGCTTGTCTCTAGCGGGAACAGACAATGAGCAGTTCTTC. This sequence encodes CASSLSLAGTDNEQFF.

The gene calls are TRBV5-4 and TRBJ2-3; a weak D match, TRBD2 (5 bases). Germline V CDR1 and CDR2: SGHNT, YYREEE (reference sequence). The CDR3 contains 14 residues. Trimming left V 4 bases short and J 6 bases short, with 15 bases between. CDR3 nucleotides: TGTGCCAGCAGCCCCGTGGGCCAGCGGGATACGCAGTATTTT. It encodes CASSPVGQRDTQYF.

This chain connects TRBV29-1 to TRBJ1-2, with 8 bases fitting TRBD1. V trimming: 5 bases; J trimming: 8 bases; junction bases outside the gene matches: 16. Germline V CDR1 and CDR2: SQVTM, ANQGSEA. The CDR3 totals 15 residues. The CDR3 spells CSVPLEDRVFRGYTF. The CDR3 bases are TGCAGCGTTCCCTTAGAGGACAGGGTGTTTCGGGGCTACACCTTC.

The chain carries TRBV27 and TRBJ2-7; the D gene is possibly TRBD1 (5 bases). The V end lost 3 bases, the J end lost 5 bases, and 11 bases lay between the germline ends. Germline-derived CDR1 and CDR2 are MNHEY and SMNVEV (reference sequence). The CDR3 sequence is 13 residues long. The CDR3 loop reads CASSFQGSHEQYF. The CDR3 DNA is TGTGCCAGCAGTTTCCAGGGTTCCCACGAGCAGTACTTC.

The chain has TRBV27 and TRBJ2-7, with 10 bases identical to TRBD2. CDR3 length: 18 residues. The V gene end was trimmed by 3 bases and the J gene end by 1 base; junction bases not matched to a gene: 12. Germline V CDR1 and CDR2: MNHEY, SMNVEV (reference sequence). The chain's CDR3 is CASSFRGRPGLASYEQYF. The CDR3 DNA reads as TGTGCCAGCAGTTTCCGCGGGAGACCGGGACTAGCGTCCTACGAGCAGTACTTC.

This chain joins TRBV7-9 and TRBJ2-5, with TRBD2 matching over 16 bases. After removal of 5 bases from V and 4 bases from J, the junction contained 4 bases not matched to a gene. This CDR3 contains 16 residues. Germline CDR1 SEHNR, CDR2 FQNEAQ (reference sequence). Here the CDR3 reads CASSGGLAGGPETQYF. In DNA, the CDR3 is TGTGCCAGCAGCGGGGGACTAGCGGGAGGGCCAGAGACCCAGTACTTC. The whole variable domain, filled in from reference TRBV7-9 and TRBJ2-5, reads DTGVSQNPRHKITKRGQNVTFRCDPISEHNRLYWYRQTLGQGPEFLTYFQNEAQLEKSRLLSDRFSAERPKGSFSTLEIQRTEQGDSAMYLCASSGGLAGGPETQYFGPGTRLLVL.

The CDR3 reads CASSLGGRRTSGNTIYF. The CDR3 coding sequence is TGTGCCAGCAGCTTGGGAGGTAGACGCACCTCTGGAAACACCATATATTTT. The chain couples TRBV5-4 to TRBJ1-3, with D unresolved. The CDR3 runs 17 residues. The germline gives CDR1 SGHNT, CDR2 YYREEE (reference sequence). Trimming removed 0 bases from V and 0 bases from J, with 13 bases in between.

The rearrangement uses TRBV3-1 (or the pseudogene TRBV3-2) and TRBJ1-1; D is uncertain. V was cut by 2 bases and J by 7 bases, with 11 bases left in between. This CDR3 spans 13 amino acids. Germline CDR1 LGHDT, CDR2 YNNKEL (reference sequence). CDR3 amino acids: CASSQMTTHEAFF. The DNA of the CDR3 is TGTGCCAGCAGCCAAATGACGACACATGAAGCTTTCTTT.

As DNA, the CDR3 is TGTGCCAGCAGCTTAGAGGGGAGGGAGGGCGGTCAGCCCCAGCATTTT. It encodes CASSLEGREGGQPQHF. The chain has TRBV11-2 and TRBJ1-5; D not resolved. V was pared by 0 bases and J by 6 bases, with 15 bases between. CDR3 length equals 16 residues. Germline lookup yields CDR1 SGHAT and CDR2 FQNNGV.

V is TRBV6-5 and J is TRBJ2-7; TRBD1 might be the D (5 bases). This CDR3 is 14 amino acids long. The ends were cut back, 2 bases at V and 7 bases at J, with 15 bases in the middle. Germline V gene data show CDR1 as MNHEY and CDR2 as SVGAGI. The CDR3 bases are TGTGCCAGCAGTTACCGGGCCAGGGCGGAGGAGCAGTACTTC. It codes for CASSYRARAEEQYF.

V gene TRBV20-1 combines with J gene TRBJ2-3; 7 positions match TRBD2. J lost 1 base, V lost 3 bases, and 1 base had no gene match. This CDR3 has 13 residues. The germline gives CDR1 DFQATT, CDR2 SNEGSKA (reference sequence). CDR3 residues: CSASAGGTDTQYF. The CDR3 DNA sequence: TGCAGTGCTAGTGCGGGGGGCACAGATACGCAGTATTTT.

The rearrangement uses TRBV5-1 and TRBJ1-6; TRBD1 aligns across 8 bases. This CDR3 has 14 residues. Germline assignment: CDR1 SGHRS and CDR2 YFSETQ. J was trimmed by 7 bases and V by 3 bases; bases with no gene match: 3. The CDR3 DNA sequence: TGCGCCAGCAGCTGGGGACAGGAAAATTCACCCCTCCACTTT. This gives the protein CASSWGQENSPLHF. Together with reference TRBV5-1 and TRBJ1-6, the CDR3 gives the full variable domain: KAGVTQTPRYLIKTRGQQVTLSCSPISGHRSVSWYQQTPGQGLQFLFEYFSETQRNKGNFPGRFSGRQFSNSRSEMNVSTLELGDSALYLCASSWGQENSPLHFGNGTRLTVT.

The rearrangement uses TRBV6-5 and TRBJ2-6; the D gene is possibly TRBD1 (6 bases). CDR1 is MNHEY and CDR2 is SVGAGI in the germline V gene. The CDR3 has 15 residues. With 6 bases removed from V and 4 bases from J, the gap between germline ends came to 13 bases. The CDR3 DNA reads TGTGCCAGCAGATTAAACAGGGTAGGGGCCAACGTCCTGACTTTC. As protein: CASRLNRVGANVLTF.

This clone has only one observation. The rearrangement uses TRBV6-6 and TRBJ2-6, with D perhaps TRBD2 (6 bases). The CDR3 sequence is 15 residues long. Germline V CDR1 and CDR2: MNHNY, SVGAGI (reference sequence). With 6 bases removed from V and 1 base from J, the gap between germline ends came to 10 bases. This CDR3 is CASRPEGSGANVLTF. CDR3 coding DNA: TGTGCCAGCAGACCGGAGGGGTCTGGGGCCAACGTCCTGACTTTC.

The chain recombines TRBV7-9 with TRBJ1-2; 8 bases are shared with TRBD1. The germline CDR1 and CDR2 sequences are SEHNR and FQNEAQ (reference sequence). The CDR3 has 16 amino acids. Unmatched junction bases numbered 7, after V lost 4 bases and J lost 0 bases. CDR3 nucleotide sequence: TGTGCCAGCAGCTACGCGACGACAGGGGCTAACTATGGCTACACCTTC. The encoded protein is CASSYATTGANYGYTF.

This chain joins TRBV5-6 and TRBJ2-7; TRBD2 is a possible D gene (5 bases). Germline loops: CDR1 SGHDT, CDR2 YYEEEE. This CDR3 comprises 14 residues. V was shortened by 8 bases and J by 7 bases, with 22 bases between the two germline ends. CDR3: CASNIGRGLREQYF. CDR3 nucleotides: TGTGCCAGTAATATTGGACGGGGTCTGAGGGAGCAGTACTTC.

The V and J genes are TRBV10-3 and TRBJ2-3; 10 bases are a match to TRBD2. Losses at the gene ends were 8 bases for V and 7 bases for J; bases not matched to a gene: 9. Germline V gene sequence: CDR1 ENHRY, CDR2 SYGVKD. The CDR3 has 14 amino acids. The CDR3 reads CAIAPSGSSNTQYF. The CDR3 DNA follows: TGTGCCATCGCCCCTAGCGGGAGCTCTAATACGCAGTATTTT.

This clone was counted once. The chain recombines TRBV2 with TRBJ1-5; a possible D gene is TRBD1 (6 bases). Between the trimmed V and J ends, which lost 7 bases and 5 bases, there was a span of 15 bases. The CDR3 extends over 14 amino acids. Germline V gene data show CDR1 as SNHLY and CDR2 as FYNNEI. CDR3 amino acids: CASNKGGAHQPQHF. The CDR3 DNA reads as TGTGCCAGCAACAAAGGGGGGGCTCATCAGCCCCAGCATTTT. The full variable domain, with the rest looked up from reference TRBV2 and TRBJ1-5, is EPEVTQTPSHQVTQMGQEVILRCVPISNHLYFYWYRQILGQKVEFLVSFYNNEISEKSEIFDDQFSVERPDGSNFTLKIRSTKLEDSAMYFCASNKGGAHQPQHFGDGTRLSIL.

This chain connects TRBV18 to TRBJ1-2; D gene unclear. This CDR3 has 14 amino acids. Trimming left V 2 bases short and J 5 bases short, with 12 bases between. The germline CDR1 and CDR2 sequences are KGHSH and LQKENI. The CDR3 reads CASSPVARDYGYTF. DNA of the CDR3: TGTGCCAGCTCACCAGTTGCGAGGGATTATGGCTACACCTTC.

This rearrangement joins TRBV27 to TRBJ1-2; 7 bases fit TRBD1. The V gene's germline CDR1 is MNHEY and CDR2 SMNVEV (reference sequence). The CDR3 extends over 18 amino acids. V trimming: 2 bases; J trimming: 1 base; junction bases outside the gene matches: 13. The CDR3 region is CASSLKGQRSGYNYGYTF. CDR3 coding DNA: TGTGCCAGCAGTTTAAAGGGACAGAGGTCTGGATATAACTATGGCTACACCTTC.

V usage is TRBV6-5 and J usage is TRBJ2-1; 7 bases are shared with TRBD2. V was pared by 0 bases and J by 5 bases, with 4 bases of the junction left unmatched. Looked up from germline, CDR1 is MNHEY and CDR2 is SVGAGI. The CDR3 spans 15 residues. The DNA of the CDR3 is TGTGCCAGCAGTTACTCGGCGGGAGTCCACAATGAGCAGTTCTTC. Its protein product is CASSYSAGVHNEQFF.

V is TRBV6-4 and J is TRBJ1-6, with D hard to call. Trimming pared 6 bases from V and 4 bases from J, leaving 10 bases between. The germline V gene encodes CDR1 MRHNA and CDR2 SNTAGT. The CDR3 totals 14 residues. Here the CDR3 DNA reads TGTGCCAGCAGCGCAAGAGGGTATAATTCACCCCTCCACTTT. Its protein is CASSARGYNSPLHF.

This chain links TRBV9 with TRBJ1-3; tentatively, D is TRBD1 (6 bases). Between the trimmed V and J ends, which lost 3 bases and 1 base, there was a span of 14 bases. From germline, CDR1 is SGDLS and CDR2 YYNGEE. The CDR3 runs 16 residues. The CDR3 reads CASSAGGASSGNTIYF. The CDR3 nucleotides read TGTGCCAGCAGCGCGGGGGGGGCCTCGTCTGGAAACACCATATATTTT. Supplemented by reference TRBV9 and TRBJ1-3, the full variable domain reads DSGVTQTPKHLITATGQRVTLRCSPRSGDLSVYWYQQSLDQGLQFLIQYYNGEERAKGNILERFSAQQFPDLHSELNLSSLELGDSALYFCASSAGGASSGNTIYFGEGSWLTVV.

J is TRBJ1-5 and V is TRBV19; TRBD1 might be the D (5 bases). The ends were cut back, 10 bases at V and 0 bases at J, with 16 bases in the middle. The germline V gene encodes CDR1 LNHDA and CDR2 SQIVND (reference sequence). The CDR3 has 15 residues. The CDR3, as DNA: TGTGCCACCCTCCTCCGGGGGAATAGCAATCAGCCCCAGCATTTT. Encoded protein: CATLLRGNSNQPQHF.

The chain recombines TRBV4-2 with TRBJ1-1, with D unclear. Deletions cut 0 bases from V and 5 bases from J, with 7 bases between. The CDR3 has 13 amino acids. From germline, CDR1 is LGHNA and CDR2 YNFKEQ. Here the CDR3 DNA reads TGTGCCAGCAGCCAAGAGCGGGGAACTGAAGCTTTCTTT. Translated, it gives CASSQERGTEAFF.